This T cell receptor beta chain was recorded in a study of cytomegalovirus exposure and HLA in healthy donors (dated by TCRdb to the late 2010s). Notes on the research overall: An earlier analysis of roughly 500 of the donors reported 250 to 350 Gb of sequence data and 120 million or so unique TCR beta sequences from 150 million to 200 million T cells. Using immunosequencing, the study profiled T cell repertoires from fewer than 850 subjects and related those repertoires to cytomegalovirus serostatus. To study patterns of TCR occurrence, a later analysis re-analyzed previously published TCR beta repertoires from 666 donors and added high-resolution HLA genotyping. In addition to the first cohort of approximately 650 subjects, a separate validation cohort of under 150 different subjects was used. Among the 398 genotyped donors, roughly 80% belonged to the genetic ancestry cluster associated with self-reported Caucasian donors. The study aimed to test whether cataloging public T cell receptors could reveal signatures of past pathogen exposure. The study combined high-throughput TCR immunosequencing, statistical association of individual TCRs with disease status, and machine learning to predict cytomegalovirus infection status. An early release that covered 640 HLA-typed donors contained approximately 300 gigabases of sequencing data and some 87 million unique TCR sequences. A few DR-DQ haplotypes were handled as single units for association and clustering because linkage in the cohort was strong. Rather than drawing on any new phenotypic data, the later analysis identified candidate immune exposures from TCR beta sequences and the way those sequences occurred across donors. Donor age, sex, ethnicity and CMV serostatus were compiled together with the repertoire data. To decide whether each TCR beta V gene segment behaved as functional or pseudogenic, an earlier analysis of some 600 of the donors relied on high-throughput TCR beta sequencing. In a later genetic analysis, genome-wide SNP genotypes for about three fifths of the 666 donors were used, and that subset was treated as a discovery cohort. Every discovery cohort repertoire had been produced on one sequencing platform. Class I and class II HLA loci were covered by the typing at four-digit resolution. Across 300 to 500 genotyped donors of the cohort, an average of about 250,000 unique TCR beta nucleotide sequences per donor were sequenced, and roughly a sixth of those sequences were non-productive. Typing coverage differed by locus: A, B, C, DRB1 and DQB1 were typed in roughly 620-640 donors, DQA1 in 500 to 550, DPA1 in some 600, and DPB1 in just under 490. What the work shows at the level of the full study, not this receptor alone: A later genetic analysis associated a missense DCLRE1C variant with V-gene and J-gene trimming of TCR beta chains, and an independent cohort replicated the association. A later analysis reported that several top co-occurrence clusters appeared linked to parvovirus B19, influenza, CMV and Epstein-Barr virus. In a later analysis, HLA-associated TCR beta chains showed more clonal expansion and lower generation probabilities than non-associated chains that were equally common. Most TCR sequences were observed very rarely across donors, whereas some public TCRs were present in many individuals. For the cohort, immune exposure information was limited to CMV serostatus. In a later analysis, most CMV-associated TCR beta chains were found to appear HLA-restricted, with HLA associations seemingly driven largely by CMV exposure. In the study, 150 to 200 TCR beta chains were listed as associated with cytomegalovirus. A further reported finding was that TCR beta sequences accurately predicted the HLA-A and HLA-B alleles for most subjects in the first cohort. Cytomegalovirus status was reported to be diagnosed by the classifier with high specificity and sensitivity in both the original and validation cohorts. Broadly in line with IMGT annotations, most TCR beta V segments showed up in productive rearrangements about 87% or about 30% of the time in an earlier analysis of about 500 of the donors. At a false discovery rate of 0.05, a later analysis linked 16,951 TCR beta sequences to specific HLA alleles. The authors suggested that the approach could potentially be extended to other disease states and immunological phenotypes. Because counts were too low, seventeen rarely observed V segments, including chromosome 9 orphons, were left out of the earlier analysis of several hundred of the donors. Strong co-occurrence of HLA alleles, especially DR and DQ, made assigning TCR associations to individual alleles difficult. In this cohort, only TCR beta chains were sequenced, and detectable features were limited by the absence of alpha or paired-chain data. A group of highly shared sequence variants was considered likely to be a technical artifact of the sequencing pipeline. In a later analysis, TCR association rates were found to vary across HLA loci, with the most associated TCRs seen for DRB1 alleles and the fewest for HLA-C alleles. Some IMGT-functional V segments, including TRBV6-2 and TRBV6-3, could not be told apart with the 87-base-pair reads, so those segments were excluded. Sequencing depth was assumed to be roughly uniform across donors in the presence/absence analyses, though that assumption may not hold. Compared with the roughly 700-donor mean, donors in an Asian-associated ancestry cluster had fewer N-insertions in productive TCRs, according to a later genetic analysis. Because HLA typing was unavailable for some donors at each locus, only the typed subset was used in association tests. Correlated functional status among segregating V segments might reflect linkage disequilibrium, but an unknown experimental factor could not be ruled out. A few of the identified cytomegalovirus-associated TCR beta chains were confirmed in vitro to be specific for cytomegalovirus antigens.

The library came from the immunoSEQ multiplex PCR assay. The multiplex PCR relied on a mix of 60 forward primers for TCR Vbeta segments and 13 reverse primers for TCR Jbeta segments. The CDR3 region of rearranged TCR beta genes was amplified from genomic DNA with a multiplex PCR assay. The amplified TCR beta libraries were sequenced on the Illumina HiSeq System as 87-base-pair reads. On the study's bioinformatics: A later analysis tallied around 82 million unique TCR beta chains across the 666 repertoires, and around 12 million of those chains were shared by two or more donors. Raw reads were error-corrected and collapsed into unique sequences with a nearest-neighbor algorithm that merged closely related sequences to remove PCR and sequencing errors. Alignment of CDR3 sequences to IMGT reference sequences was used to assign V, D and J gene segments. For a sequence to be retained, a match of at least six nucleotides to both a V gene segment and a J gene segment was required. A rearrangement counted as productive if the CDR3 had no stop codons and remained in frame with V and J, and every other rearrangement counted as non-productive. CDR3 was defined according to IMGT convention as the region running from the second conserved V-encoded cysteine to the conserved J-encoded phenylalanine. Sequences without an unambiguous match to a single V gene segment were excluded from the earlier analysis of 450 to 750 of the donors. An earlier analysis of several hundred of the donors called V segments functional above 56.7% productive rearrangements and segregating when the between-donor standard deviation exceeded 5%. A statistical classification framework was built to diagnose cytomegalovirus status from the catalog of TCR beta chain sequences. A later analysis assigned V and J genes by comparing TCR nucleotide sequences with IMGT/GENE-DB human TR gene sequences. A later analysis assigned CDR3 sequences and most-parsimonious VDJ recombination scenarios with the TCRdist pipeline. In a later analysis, each TCR beta chain was defined by its CDR3 amino acid sequence together with its V-gene family, and reads without a unique V-gene family were excluded. A later analysis removed roughly 590 highly shared, low-generation-probability nucleotide sequences to deal with suspected cross-contamination and a sequencing artifact. A later analysis calculated a clonal expansion index for each public chain from normalized within-repertoire ranks of inferred template counts. In a later analysis, generation probabilities were computed with a VDJ recombination model fitted to out-of-frame rearrangements, and the resulting probabilities were checked against IGoR. In a later analysis, TCR-TCR, TCR-HLA and TCR-CMV co-occurrence was scored with hypergeometric tests, and a repertoire-size bias correction was applied to TCR pairs. To estimate false discovery rates, a later analysis permuted the HLA or CMV assignments 20 times. In a later analysis, co-occurring TCRs were grouped with DBSCAN, and TCRdist sequence similarity was added when clustering was performed within HLA-allele-positive subsets. For co-occurrence clustering, repertoires with fewer than 30,000 or more than 120,000 public chains were excluded, along with about five repertoires with anomalous nucleotide sharing. Here the immuneACCESS table is served through TCRdb, limited to in-frame sequences with V and J called. Missing clones are a known gap in these copies; in checked studies unresolved V genes cover under half, and the rest lacks a known reason. V and J calls and clone size are those listed in that table; D and trimming were worked out from the DNA. The sample includes about 130,000 clones, with around 63% observed a single time. Around 1.6% of the sample rests with the top ten.

The cohort was made up of 500 to 800 healthy bone marrow donors. Cohort members were all nominally healthy when sampled, although unrecorded immune exposures were likely present. CMV serostatus was recorded as positive for 250 to 300 and negative for about 55% of the roughly 700 cohort members, whereas no CMV serostatus was recorded for the donor in question. Each donor provided a peripheral blood sample, and peripheral blood mononuclear cells were used for TCR beta sequencing. The Qiagen DNeasy Blood Extraction Kit was used to extract genomic DNA from the blood cell samples. Note on this clone: Its antigen is unknown. No qualities accompany the bases; no much larger clone lies one base away.

From the germline V gene, CDR1 is MGHRA and CDR2 is YSYEKL. Including cysteine and phenylalanine, the CDR3 has 15 amino acids. The DNA shown is the 45-base CDR3, in frame from base 1. The junction shows trimming of 6 bases on V and 3 bases on J, and the gene matches do not reach 10 bases of it. The chain couples TRBV4-1 to TRBJ2-7; TRBD2 aligns with 8 central bases. The sequence derives from a human donor in good health. Material: PBMCs. CDR3 protein: CASSSLAEAGYEQYF. The DNA sequence follows: TGCGCCAGCAGTTCACTAGCGGAGGCGGGCTACGAGCAGTACTTC.